This record looks at one T cell receptor (beta chain) sequence and its context. These data come from a study of shared clonotypes between healthy human individuals. V shed 1 base and J shed 6 bases, with 19 bases lying between them. The germline V gene encodes CDR1 KGHSH and CDR2 LQKENI. The CDR3 loop spans 16 amino acids. Sequenced by immunoSEQ multiplex PCR; TCRdb stores in-frame clones only, minus some. This table holds a few million clones, 90% to 95% found once. The TCR originated in a man younger than 35 in good health. Some clones in this sample may be carry-over from other donors' samples. Sequencing was done on a sample of naive CD4+ T cells from PBMCs. Subset reported: CD45RA+ positively selected. This chain links TRBV18 with TRBJ2-7; perhaps TRBD2 as D (5 bases). This CDR3 is CASSPRRIGSLLEQYF. In nucleotides, the CDR3 is TGTGCCAGCTCACCACGTCGAATTGGGAGTCTGCTCGAGCAGTACTTC.